This TCR beta chain was retrieved from a study of cytomegalovirus exposure and HLA in healthy donors. The PCR ran on 60 Vbeta and 13 Jbeta primers. Data came from immunoSEQ multiplex PCR; TCRdb stores just in-frame clones and leaves some out. The sample holds 90,000 to 150,000 clones, around four fifths seen once. This CDR3 has 14 amino acids. Trimming shortened V by 10 bases and J by 4 bases, and 18 bases separated the two germline ends. Germline V gene lookup returns CDR1 ENHRY and CDR2 SYGVKD. Sequencing used PBMCs. This sequence was found in a man in his forties in good health and CMV-seronegative. The rearrangement uses TRBV10-3 and TRBJ2-3, with D perhaps matching TRBD2 (6 bases). The CDR3 sequence is CATRGVDRPDTQYF. The CDR3 DNA follows: TGTGCCACCCGCGGGGTAGATAGGCCAGATACGCAGTATTTT.